The 8 T cell receptor beta chains below come from one sample, sequenced in a study of cytomegalovirus exposure and HLA in healthy donors (dated by TCRdb to about 2017). Libraries were made using the immunoSEQ multiplex PCR assay. The multiplex PCR relied on a mix of 60 forward primers for TCR Vbeta segments and 13 reverse primers for TCR Jbeta segments. This is the immuneACCESS table as TCRdb keeps it, with only in-frame sequences that have V and J called. A part of the clones is gone; compared with another copy, unresolved V genes explain less than half, and the rest is unexplained. This sample holds about 180,000 clones; 80% to 90% were observed only once. The ten top clones hold more than 0.95% of the sample. The sequenced material came from PBMCs. The source is a girl aged 2-10 years in good health and CMV-seropositive.

The CDR3 nucleotides are TGTGCCAGCAGCCCGGGACAGGGGGGCACCGGGGAGCTGTTTTTT. This gives the protein CASSPGQGGTGELFF. V and J are TRBV6-5 and TRBJ2-2, with TRBD1 matching over 11 bases. V gave up 6 bases and J gave up 4 bases; unmatched junction bases: 4. This CDR3 has 15 residues. Germline V CDR1 and CDR2: MNHEY, SVGAGI.

This rearrangement joins TRBV11-3 to TRBJ2-2; 11 nucleotides line up with TRBD2. This CDR3 has 18 residues. The germline gives CDR1 SGHNT, CDR2 YENEEA. With 2 bases clipped from V and 7 bases from J, the junction kept 12 bases outside the gene matches. The CDR3, as DNA: TGTGCCAGCAGCTTAAGGAATCTAGCGGGAGGCCCCGGCGGGGAGCTGTTTTTT. Amino acids: CASSLRNLAGGPGGELFF.

The chain is built from TRBV7-6 and TRBJ2-1; D is undetermined. This CDR3 contains 11 residues. Germline CDR1 reads SGHVS; CDR2 reads FNYEAQ. Trimming took 4 bases from V and 5 from J, leaving 3 bases between them. In nucleotides, the CDR3 is TGTGCCAGCAGCTCAAACAATGAGCAGTTCTTC. Its protein is CASSSNNEQFF.

The CDR3 sequence: CASSPPRGTTEAFF. In nucleotides, the CDR3 is TGTGCCAGCAGCCCGCCCCGGGGGACCACTGAAGCTTTCTTT. This chain links TRBV7-3 with TRBJ1-1; the D gene is possibly TRBD1 (5 bases). CDR1 SGHTA and CDR2 FQGTGA come from the germline V gene. The length of the CDR3 is 14 residues. Trimming removed 5 bases at V and 4 bases at J, with 14 bases between.

The CDR3 coding sequence is TGTGCCAGCAAAAACCCTACAGATGACTATGGCTACACCTTC. The encoded protein is CASKNPTDDYGYTF. The rearrangement joins TRBV2 to TRBJ1-2, with unresolved D. Trimming stripped 7 bases from V and 3 bases from J, with 15 bases between. Germline CDR1 SNHLY, CDR2 FYNNEI. This CDR3 is 14 amino acids long.

This rearrangement joins TRBV28 to TRBJ2-5; 9 bases agree with TRBD1. Trimming removed 5 bases from V and 2 bases from J; junction bases left unmatched: 9. The germline gives CDR1 MDHEN, CDR2 SYDVKM. The CDR3 is made up of 16 amino acids. CDR3 in amino acids: CASSDAGTGTQETQYF. The CDR3 nucleotides read TGTGCCAGCAGTGATGCCGGGACAGGGACGCAAGAGACCCAGTACTTC.

The chain employs TRBV30 and TRBJ1-6; no definite D call. With 3 bases removed from V and 4 bases from J, the gap between germline ends came to 10 bases. This CDR3 spans 14 amino acids. The germline V gene encodes CDR1 GTSNPN and CDR2 SVGIG (reference sequence). The CDR3 bases are TGTGCCTGGAGGGAAGGCGGATATAATTCACCCCTCCACTTT. It encodes CAWREGGYNSPLHF.

The CDR3 DNA sequence: TGTGCCAGCAGACTCTTTGACAGGGGGCAATACGAGCAGTACTTC. The encoded protein is CASRLFDRGQYEQYF. The V call is TRBV28, the J call TRBJ2-7, with 10 nucleotides matching TRBD1. J lost 4 bases, V lost 6 bases, and 9 bases had no gene match. The CDR3 is 15 amino acids. Germline CDR1 is MDHEN and CDR2 is SYDVKM.